This T cell receptor beta chain was found in a study of cytomegalovirus exposure and HLA in healthy donors. Study-wide context: Genotyping showed 75% to 90% of fewer than 500 donors falling in the Caucasian-associated ancestry cluster. Study-wide results and caveats: A list of 150 or so TCR beta chains associated with cytomegalovirus was given. Analyzed later, most CMV-associated TCR beta chains appeared HLA-restricted. Common viral pathogens seemed, in a later analysis, to connect with several of the most significant clusters.

Between the trimmed V and J ends, which lost 6 bases and 3 bases, there was a span of 12 bases. The germline gives CDR1 SGDLS, CDR2 YYNGEE. CDR3 length: 13 amino acids. Use of 60 Vbeta and 13 Jbeta primers characterized the PCR. TCRdb keeps only in-frame clones here, not all; method: immunoSEQ multiplex PCR. This sample yields around 160,000 clones, of which about four fifths are seen a single time; roughly 7.3% belongs to the top ten. Of note for this clone: No antigen is known for it.

This chain connects TRBV9 to TRBJ1-1, with D hard to call. Source material: PBMCs. The clonotype was recovered from a male donor in good health and CMV-seropositive. The CDR3 bases are TGTGCCAGCAATTCGGGGAGGGACACTGAAGCTTTCTTT. Translation gives CASNSGRDTEAFF.